These T cell receptor beta chains were read from a single sample in a study of blood T cell repertoires in COVID-19. The assay was immunoSEQ multiplex PCR, and TCRdb's table has in-frame clones only and misses some. The repertoire holds some 90,000 clones, with around nine tenths as singletons. Specimen: peripheral blood. The receptors originated from a woman between 45 and 65 years old in a cohort sampled during active COVID-19. Each CDR3 is given with its conserved first and last residue. A D gene is named only where the DNA matches it firmly. Size is stated for part of the rows, as once, few or many counts, or as a class when the clone is expanded.

D	V	size	J	CDR3	DNA
-	TRBV18	-	TRBJ1-1	CASSPLNTEAFF	TGTGCCAGCTCACCTTTAAACACTGAAGCTTTCTTT
-	TRBV3-1/TRBV3-2	few	TRBJ1-5	CASSQGGFGGGDQPQHF	TGTGCCAGCAGCCAAGGTGGTTTTGGGGGAGGCGATCAGCCCCAGCATTTT
-	TRBV27	-	TRBJ2-7	CASSPGTASRYEQYF	TGTGCCAGCAGTCCCGGGACTGCCAGCAGATACGAGCAGTACTTC
-	TRBV18	-	TRBJ2-5	CASSPGTQETQYF	TGTGCCAGCTCTCCCGGGACACAAGAGACCCAGTACTTC
-	TRBV25-1	-	TRBJ1-2	CASRAGNYGYTF	TGTGCCAGCAGGGCGGGGAACTATGGCTACACCTTC
TRBD2	TRBV2	-	TRBJ2-7	CASSPTTPGLAQKGYF	TGTGCCAGCAGTCCTACTACGCCGGGACTAGCGCAAAAGGGGTACTTC
-	TRBV5-1	-	TRBJ1-5	CASSLAGDNQPQHF	TGCGCCAGCAGCTTGGCGGGGGACAATCAGCCCCAGCATTTT
TRBD2	TRBV5-5	-	TRBJ2-7	CASSGGISSYEQYF	TGTGCCAGCTCGGGGGGTATTAGCTCCTACGAGCAGTACTTC
-	TRBV6-1	-	TRBJ1-1	CASSEGTANTEAFF	TGTGCCAGCAGTGAAGGGACAGCGAACACTGAAGCTTTCTTT
-	TRBV12-5	few	TRBJ2-7	CASGPQSTARTLYEQYF	TGTGCTAGTGGTCCCCAATCGACAGCAAGAACCCTCTACGAGCAGTACTTC
TRBD2	TRBV30	-	TRBJ2-7	CASLAGPSYEQYF	TGTGCCTCCCTAGCGGGTCCCAGCTACGAGCAGTACTTC
TRBD2	TRBV18	-	TRBJ2-2	CASSPSHSGSSTGELFF	TGTGCCAGCTCACCATCCCATAGCGGGTCTTCCACCGGGGAGCTGTTTTTT
TRBD2	TRBV3-1/TRBV3-2	few	TRBJ2-3	CASSRTSGRSQYF	TGTGCCAGCAGCCGGACTAGCGGGAGGTCGCAGTATTTT
-	TRBV5-1	-	TRBJ1-3	CASSGSSGNTIYF	TGCGCCAGCAGCGGGAGCTCTGGAAACACCATATATTTT
TRBD2	TRBV6-4	-	TRBJ2-2	CASRAGPAGELFF	TGTGCCAGCAGAGCGGGACCGGCCGGGGAGCTGTTTTTT
TRBD1	TRBV27	once	TRBJ2-1	CASRLGQGVNEQFF	TGTGCCAGCAGGCTCGGACAGGGGGTCAATGAGCAGTTCTTC
TRBD1	TRBV5-1	once	TRBJ2-1	CASSLQGAGMNEQFF	TGCGCCAGCAGCCTTCAGGGGGCAGGAATGAATGAGCAGTTCTTC
-	TRBV19	-	TRBJ1-2	CASSIIRRDNGYTF	TGTGCCAGTAGTATAATCAGGCGCGACAATGGCTACACCTTC
TRBD2	TRBV7-9	-	TRBJ2-1	CASSLDPPTSGGHNEQFF	TGTGCCAGCAGCTTAGATCCTCCGACTAGCGGGGGTCACAATGAGCAGTTCTTC
-	TRBV5-1	-	TRBJ1-1	CASSLESGYTEAFF	TGCGCCAGCAGCTTAGAGTCAGGCTACACTGAAGCTTTCTTT
-	TRBV3-1/TRBV3-2	-	TRBJ2-5	CASRAQETQYF	TGTGCCAGCAGGGCCCAAGAGACCCAGTACTTC
-	TRBV10-1	-	TRBJ2-5	CASSDASKGETQYF	TGCGCCAGCAGTGATGCTAGCAAGGGCGAGACCCAGTACTTC
-	TRBV6-6	-	TRBJ1-5	CASSYYGESNQPQHF	TGTGCCAGCAGTTACTACGGGGAAAGCAATCAGCCCCAGCATTTT
-	TRBV5-4	-	TRBJ2-3	CASSWWGGTDTQYF	TGTGCCAGCAGCTGGTGGGGAGGCACAGATACGCAGTATTTT
TRBD2	TRBV7-9	-	TRBJ2-2	CASSMTSGSGGGELFF	TGTGCCAGCAGCATGACTAGCGGGAGCGGAGGCGGGGAGCTGTTTTTT
TRBD2	TRBV7-9	-	TRBJ2-7	CASSPRAGTSSPYEQYF	TGTGCCAGCAGCCCCCGCGCCGGGACTAGTAGCCCCTACGAGCAGTACTTC
-	TRBV2	-	TRBJ1-5	CASETGTPNQPQHF	TGTGCCAGTGAAACAGGGACCCCCAATCAGCCCCAGCATTTT
-	TRBV5-1	-	TRBJ2-6	CASSSLQGRSGANVLTF	TGCGCCAGCAGCTCCCTGCAGGGGCGCTCTGGGGCCAACGTCCTGACTTTC
TRBD1	TRBV24-1	-	TRBJ2-5	CATSDSPDRGKETQYF	TGTGCCACCAGTGATTCCCCGGACAGGGGTAAAGAGACCCAGTACTTC
-	TRBV7-9	-	TRBJ2-1	CASSLAGAGDSEQFF	TGTGCCAGCAGCTTAGCGGGGGCGGGAGATAGTGAGCAGTTCTTC
TRBD1	TRBV6-5	-	TRBJ1-2	CASSYEQGNGYTF	TGTGCCAGCAGTTACGAACAGGGGAATGGCTACACCTTC
-	TRBV28	once	TRBJ1-1	CASSLWGLGGLNTEAFF	TGTGCCAGCAGTTTATGGGGCCTGGGGGGGCTGAACACTGAAGCTTTCTTT
-	TRBV2	-	TRBJ2-3	CASSGQRSDTQYF	TGTGCCAGCAGTGGGCAGCGATCAGATACGCAGTATTTT
-	TRBV5-1	-	TRBJ2-3	CASSSRGLGTDTQYF	TGCGCCAGCAGCTCGAGGGGGTTGGGGACAGATACGCAGTATTTT